This TCR beta chain was found in a study of early T cells in non-severe SARS-CoV-2 infection. In this sample, this clonotype turned up many times. This CDR3 region has 16 residues. The V gene's germline CDR1 is SGHVS and CDR2 FNYEAQ. V dropped 2 bases and J dropped 6; count of bases not matched to a gene: 8. TCRdb itself ran the 5' RACE reads through MiXCR, one entry per CDR3 protein. There are more than 35,000 distinct CDR3 sequences in the sample; roughly 5% occur only once, and about 27% lies in the top ten. The origin of this receptor is an adult who was a healthcare worker with PCR-confirmed SARS-CoV-2 infection or an uninfected control (not recorded which). The J gene is TRBJ2-7, the V gene TRBV7-6, with 12 bases matching TRBD1. The sample taken for sequencing was whole blood. CDR3 DNA: TGTGCCAGCAGCTTATTCACCGGGACAGGGGGCGGCGAGCAGTACTTC. It encodes CASSLFTGTGGGEQYF.